This TCR beta chain was sequenced during a study of blood T cell repertoires in COVID-19. At the level of the study: T cells, B-cell-depleted T cells, or PBMCs supplied cDNA or gDNA.

How the authors handled the data: Scientists estimated how many nucleated cells there were by amplifying reference gene primers. Sequencing used immunoSEQ multiplex PCR; TCRdb keeps in-frame clones, though not all of them. The D gene and trimming were derived from the DNA, and the V and J assignments and clone size from that table. The table has roughly 66,000 clones, about 91% seen once; the top ten hold about 6.8%. This clone was seen only once. The TCR comes from a human donor in a cohort sampled during active COVID-19. The sequenced material came from peripheral blood.

Here the CDR3 DNA reads TGTGCCAGCAGTGACGGCAGGGAAAATGAAAAACTGTTTTTT. Translating it yields CASSDGRENEKLFF. The rearrangement links TRBV2 to TRBJ1-4, with D tentatively TRBD1 (5 bases). Germline lookup yields CDR1 SNHLY and CDR2 FYNNEI. CDR3 size: 14 residues. V lost 3 bases, J lost 5 bases, and 10 bases lay in between.